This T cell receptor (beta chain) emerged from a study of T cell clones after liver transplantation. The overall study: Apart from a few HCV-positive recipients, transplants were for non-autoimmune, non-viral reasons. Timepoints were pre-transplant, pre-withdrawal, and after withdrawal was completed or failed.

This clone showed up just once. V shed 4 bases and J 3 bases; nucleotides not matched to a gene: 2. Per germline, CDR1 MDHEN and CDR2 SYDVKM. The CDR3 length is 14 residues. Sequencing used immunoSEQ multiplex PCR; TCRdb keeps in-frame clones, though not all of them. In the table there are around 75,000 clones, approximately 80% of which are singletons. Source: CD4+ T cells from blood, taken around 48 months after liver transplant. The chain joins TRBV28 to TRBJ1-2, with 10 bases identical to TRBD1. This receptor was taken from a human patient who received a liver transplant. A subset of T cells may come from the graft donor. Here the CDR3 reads CASSSDRGYYGYTF. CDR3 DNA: TGTGCCAGCAGTTCGGACAGGGGGTACTATGGCTACACCTTC.